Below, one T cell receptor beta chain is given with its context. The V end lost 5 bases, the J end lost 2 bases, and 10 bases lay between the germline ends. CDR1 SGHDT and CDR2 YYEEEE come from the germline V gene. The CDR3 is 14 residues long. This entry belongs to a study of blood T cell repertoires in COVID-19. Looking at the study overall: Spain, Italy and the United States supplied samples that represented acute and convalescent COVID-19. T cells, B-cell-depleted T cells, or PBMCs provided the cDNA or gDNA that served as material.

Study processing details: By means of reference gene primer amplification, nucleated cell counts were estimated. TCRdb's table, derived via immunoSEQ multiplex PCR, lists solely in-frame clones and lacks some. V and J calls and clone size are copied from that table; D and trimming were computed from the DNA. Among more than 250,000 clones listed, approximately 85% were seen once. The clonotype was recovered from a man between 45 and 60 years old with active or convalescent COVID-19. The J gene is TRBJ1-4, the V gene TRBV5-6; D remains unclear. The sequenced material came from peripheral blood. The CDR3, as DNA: TGTGCCAGCAGTGTTCTTACTACTAATGAAAAACTGTTTTTT. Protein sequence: CASSVLTTNEKLFF. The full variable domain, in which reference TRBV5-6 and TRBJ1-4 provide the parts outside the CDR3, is DAGVTQSPTHLIKTRGQQVTLRCSPKSGHDTVSWYQQALGQGPQFIFQYYEEEERQRGNFPDRFSGHQFPNYSSELNVNALLLGDSALYLCASSVLTTNEKLFFGSGTQLSVL.